The rows below give T cell receptor beta chains drawn from one sample of a study of blood T cell repertoires in COVID-19. Assay used: immunoSEQ multiplex PCR; TCRdb lists only in-frame clones, some missing. Of roughly 200,000 clones in the sample, 86% were seen once. Sequenced input: PBMCs or T cells enriched from blood (not recorded which). These receptors all come from a woman aged 45-60 years in a cohort exposed to, infected with or recovered from COVID-19 (not recorded which). Each CDR3 is given with its conserved first and last residue. The D gene is left open where the match is weak. The listing skips clone size in some rows; elsewhere it reads once, few, many or a size class.

size: -; V: TRBV6-6; D: -; J: TRBJ1-5; CDR3: CASRRGPSNQPQHF; DNA: TGTGCCAGCCGCAGGGGCCCCAGCAATCAGCCCCAGCATTTT
size: -; V: TRBV2; D: -; J: TRBJ2-5; CDR3: CASSRGQETQYF; DNA: TGTGCCAGCAGCAGGGGCCAAGAGACCCAGTACTTC
size: -; V: TRBV15; D: -; J: TRBJ1-1; CDR3: CATSRWGGDTEAFF; DNA: TGTGCCACCAGCAGGTGGGGGGGGGACACTGAAGCTTTCTTT
size: -; V: TRBV6-5; D: -; J: TRBJ1-2; CDR3: CASSTQGSYGYTF; DNA: TGTGCCAGCAGCACCCAGGGCAGCTATGGCTACACCTTC
size: -; V: TRBV2; D: -; J: TRBJ1-1; CDR3: CASRVDRNTEAFF; DNA: TGTGCCAGCAGGGTGGACAGGAACACTGAAGCTTTCTTT
size: -; V: TRBV4-3; D: -; J: TRBJ2-1; CDR3: CASSQSLLGSYNEQFF; DNA: TGCGCCAGCAGCCAGAGCCTCCTCGGTTCCTACAATGAGCAGTTCTTC
size: -; V: TRBV27; D: TRBD1; J: TRBJ1-4; CDR3: CASSPGGRGYGNEKLFF; DNA: TGTGCCAGCAGTCCAGGTGGCAGGGGGTACGGTAATGAAAAACTGTTTTTT
size: -; V: TRBV6-5; D: TRBD1; J: TRBJ2-7; CDR3: CASSYSRQGAYEQYF; DNA: TGTGCCAGCAGTTACTCTCGGCAGGGGGCCTACGAGCAGTACTTC
size: -; V: TRBV19; D: -; J: TRBJ1-4; CDR3: CASSLVFLNEKLFF; DNA: TGTGCCAGTAGTCTCGTGTTTCTTAATGAAAAACTGTTTTTT
size: -; V: TRBV7-9; D: TRBD2; J: TRBJ2-3; CDR3: CASSQWVAGSSRDTQYF; DNA: TGTGCCAGCAGCCAGTGGGTAGCGGGTTCTTCTAGAGATACGCAGTATTTT
size: -; V: TRBV2; D: TRBD2; J: TRBJ2-1; CDR3: CASSAPAGGRSSYNEQFF; DNA: TGTGCCAGCAGTGCTCCAGCGGGGGGCCGGAGCTCCTACAATGAGCAGTTCTTC
size: -; V: TRBV7-8; D: TRBD1; J: TRBJ1-2; CDR3: CASSRQTGGDGYTF; DNA: TGTGCCAGCAGCCGCCAGACAGGGGGGGATGGCTACACCTTC
size: once; V: TRBV6-5; D: -; J: TRBJ1-4; CDR3: CASSYGREEKLFF; DNA: TGTGCCAGCAGTTACGGCCGGGAGGAGAAACTGTTTTTT
size: once; V: TRBV4-1; D: -; J: TRBJ2-7; CDR3: CASSQRDMSSYEQYF; DNA: TGCGCCAGCAGCCAAAGGGACATGAGCTCCTACGAGCAGTACTTC
size: -; V: TRBV4-1; D: TRBD1; J: TRBJ1-5; CDR3: CASSQVRGPNQPQHF; DNA: TGCGCCAGCAGCCAAGTAAGGGGGCCCAATCAGCCCCAGCATTTT
size: few; V: TRBV6-4; D: -; J: TRBJ2-1; CDR3: CASSRQSSYNEQFF; DNA: TGTGCCAGCAGCCGACAGAGCTCCTACAATGAGCAGTTCTTC
size: -; V: TRBV4-3; D: -; J: TRBJ2-3; CDR3: CASSQDAAAGYTDTQYF; DNA: TGCGCCAGCAGCCAAGATGCCGCGGCAGGGTACACAGATACGCAGTATTTT
size: -; V: TRBV19; D: -; J: TRBJ1-5; CDR3: CASSPVDFSNQPQHF; DNA: TGTGCCAGTAGTCCGGTAGATTTTAGCAATCAGCCCCAGCATTTT
size: -; V: TRBV4-1; D: -; J: TRBJ2-2; CDR3: CASSQSRATGELFF; DNA: TGCGCCAGCAGCCAAAGCCGAGCAACCGGGGAGCTGTTTTTT
size: -; V: TRBV5-5; D: -; J: TRBJ1-6; CDR3: CASSLLQGRLNSPLHF; DNA: TGTGCCAGCAGCCTTTTACAGGGCAGACTCAACTCACCCCTCCACTTT
size: -; V: TRBV4-1; D: -; J: TRBJ1-4; CDR3: CASNRRGEKLFF; DNA: TGCGCCAGCAACCGAAGAGGTGAAAAACTGTTTTTT
size: once; V: TRBV5-8; D: -; J: TRBJ2-7; CDR3: CASSLYEVGGHYSYEQYF; DNA: TGTGCCAGCAGCCTTTATGAAGTCGGGGGGCATTACTCCTACGAGCAGTACTTC
size: -; V: TRBV6-5; D: -; J: TRBJ1-5; CDR3: CASNSLGGNQPQHF; DNA: TGTGCCAGCAATAGCTTGGGGGGGAATCAGCCCCAGCATTTT
size: -; V: TRBV29-1; D: -; J: TRBJ1-3; CDR3: CSVGEGRGNTIYF; DNA: TGCAGCGTTGGGGAGGGCAGGGGTAACACCATATATTTT
size: -; V: TRBV7-9; D: -; J: TRBJ2-1; CDR3: CASSLKGGTEQFF; DNA: TGTGCCAGCAGCCTCAAGGGGGGGACTGAGCAGTTCTTC
size: -; V: TRBV7-2; D: -; J: TRBJ1-3; CDR3: CASSLDRSNSGNTIYF; DNA: TGTGCCAGCAGCTTAGACAGATCCAACTCTGGAAACACCATATATTTT
size: -; V: TRBV7-9; D: -; J: TRBJ2-7; CDR3: CASSLEGRGVYEQYF; DNA: TGTGCCAGCAGCCTGGAAGGGCGGGGAGTCTACGAGCAGTACTTC
size: -; V: TRBV11-2; D: TRBD2; J: TRBJ2-2; CDR3: CASSLIAGGPGGELFF; DNA: TGTGCCAGCAGCCTCATAGCGGGGGGGCCAGGCGGGGAGCTGTTTTTT
size: once; V: TRBV3-1/TRBV3-2; D: TRBD2; J: TRBJ2-3; CDR3: CASSHLGTSGGRFTDTQYF; DNA: TGTGCCAGCAGCCATCTCGGGACTAGCGGGGGACGATTCACAGATACGCAGTATTTT
size: -; V: TRBV28; D: TRBD1; J: TRBJ1-5; CDR3: CASTPSGTGYNQPQHF; DNA: TGTGCCAGCACCCCCTCCGGGACAGGTTACAATCAGCCCCAGCATTTT
size: once; V: TRBV19; D: -; J: TRBJ1-5; CDR3: CASSYRVDQPQHF; DNA: TGTGCCAGTAGCTACAGGGTGGACCAGCCCCAGCATTTT
size: -; V: TRBV3-1/TRBV3-2; D: TRBD2; J: TRBJ2-3; CDR3: CASSQGTSGDSTDTQYF; DNA: TGTGCCAGCAGCCAAGGAACTAGCGGGGATAGTACAGATACGCAGTATTTT
size: -; V: TRBV7-9; D: TRBD1; J: TRBJ2-7; CDR3: CASSPVDGTGTYEQYF; DNA: TGTGCCAGCAGCCCTGTGGACGGGACAGGGACCTACGAGCAGTACTTC
size: -; V: TRBV18; D: TRBD1; J: TRBJ2-7; CDR3: CASSPLGQVSYEQYF; DNA: TGTGCCAGCTCACCACTCGGACAGGTATCCTACGAGCAGTACTTC
size: -; V: TRBV10-1; D: TRBD2; J: TRBJ2-3; CDR3: CASSESGGLGTDTQYF; DNA: TGCGCCAGCAGTGAGTCGGGGGGACTAGGCACAGATACGCAGTATTTT
size: -; V: TRBV2; D: -; J: TRBJ1-4; CDR3: CASSDRVQKLFF; DNA: TGTGCCAGCAGTGATCGGGTACAAAAACTGTTTTTT
size: -; V: TRBV9; D: -; J: TRBJ1-1; CDR3: CASSSPEGYTEAFF; DNA: TGTGCCAGCAGTTCCCCTGAGGGTTACACTGAAGCTTTCTTT
size: -; V: TRBV19; D: TRBD2; J: TRBJ2-5; CDR3: CASSSGGTYQETQYF; DNA: TGTGCCAGTAGTAGCGGGGGGACATACCAAGAGACCCAGTACTTC
size: -; V: TRBV20-1; D: TRBD1; J: TRBJ1-2; CDR3: CSAQRQGFSTF; DNA: TGCAGTGCACAAAGACAGGGCTTCTCCACCTTC
size: -; V: TRBV3-1/TRBV3-2; D: TRBD2; J: TRBJ2-3; CDR3: CASRNGLAGATDTQYF; DNA: TGTGCCAGCAGGAACGGACTAGCGGGGGCCACAGATACGCAGTATTTT
size: -; V: TRBV4-3; D: TRBD2; J: TRBJ2-5; CDR3: CASSLQKRGGGETQYF; DNA: TGCGCCAGCAGCCTCCAGAAGCGGGGGGGCGGAGAGACCCAGTACTTC
size: -; V: TRBV2; D: TRBD2; J: TRBJ2-2; CDR3: CASSEARTSGVVVTGELFF; DNA: TGTGCCAGCAGTGAAGCGCGAACTAGCGGGGTGGTCGTCACCGGGGAGCTGTTTTTT
size: -; V: TRBV10-3; D: TRBD1; J: TRBJ1-4; CDR3: CAISESQGASNEKLFF; DNA: TGTGCCATCAGTGAGTCGCAGGGGGCGTCTAATGAAAAACTGTTTTTT
size: -; V: TRBV11-3; D: -; J: TRBJ2-3; CDR3: CASSGGSTDTQYF; DNA: TGTGCCAGCAGCGGGGGGAGCACAGATACGCAGTATTTT
size: -; V: TRBV6-2/TRBV6-3; D: TRBD1; J: TRBJ2-1; CDR3: CASSSRGTAYNEQFF; DNA: TGTGCCAGCAGTTCCCGAGGGACAGCCTACAATGAGCAGTTCTTC
size: once; V: TRBV7-2; D: -; J: TRBJ1-1; CDR3: CASSLVGLMNTEAFF; DNA: TGTGCCAGCAGCTTAGTCGGGTTAATGAACACTGAAGCTTTCTTT
size: -; V: TRBV29-1; D: -; J: TRBJ2-5; CDR3: CSVESLHDSYQETQYF; DNA: TGCAGCGTTGAGTCTCTCCATGACAGTTACCAAGAGACCCAGTACTTC
size: -; V: TRBV6-1; D: -; J: TRBJ1-1; CDR3: CASSTTGRNTEAFF; DNA: TGTGCCAGCAGTACTACAGGGAGGAACACTGAAGCTTTCTTT
size: -; V: TRBV2; D: TRBD2; J: TRBJ2-1; CDR3: CASSDPSGGNYNEQFF; DNA: TGTGCCAGCAGTGATCCTAGCGGGGGGAATTACAATGAGCAGTTCTTC
size: -; V: TRBV2; D: TRBD1; J: TRBJ1-5; CDR3: CASRPRQGWPQHF; DNA: TGTGCCAGCAGACCTCGACAGGGGTGGCCCCAGCATTTT
size: -; V: TRBV7-2; D: -; J: TRBJ1-5; CDR3: CASSSGGPQHF; DNA: TGTGCCAGCAGCTCAGGAGGACCCCAGCATTTT
size: many; V: TRBV5-1; D: -; J: TRBJ1-4; CDR3: CASSPDSRSQKLFF; DNA: TGCGCCAGCAGCCCGGACAGTAGGAGTCAAAAACTGTTTTTT
size: -; V: TRBV7-9; D: TRBD1; J: TRBJ1-1; CDR3: CASSRQTGAVGTEAFF; DNA: TGTGCCAGCAGCCGCCAGACAGGGGCGGTAGGGACTGAAGCTTTCTTT
size: -; V: TRBV6-5; D: -; J: TRBJ1-5; CDR3: CAGEVESNQPQHF; DNA: TGTGCCGGGGAGGTGGAATCCAATCAGCCCCAGCATTTT
size: -; V: TRBV20-1; D: -; J: TRBJ1-6; CDR3: CSASPRNNSPLHF; DNA: TGCAGTGCTAGTCCGAGGAATAATTCACCCCTCCACTTT
size: -; V: TRBV6-6; D: -; J: TRBJ2-7; CDR3: CASSASVYSYEQYF; DNA: TGTGCCAGCAGCGCCAGTGTGTACTCCTACGAGCAGTACTTC
size: -; V: TRBV12-5; D: -; J: TRBJ1-1; CDR3: CASGLDRDTEAFF; DNA: TGTGCTAGTGGTTTGGACAGGGACACTGAAGCTTTCTTT